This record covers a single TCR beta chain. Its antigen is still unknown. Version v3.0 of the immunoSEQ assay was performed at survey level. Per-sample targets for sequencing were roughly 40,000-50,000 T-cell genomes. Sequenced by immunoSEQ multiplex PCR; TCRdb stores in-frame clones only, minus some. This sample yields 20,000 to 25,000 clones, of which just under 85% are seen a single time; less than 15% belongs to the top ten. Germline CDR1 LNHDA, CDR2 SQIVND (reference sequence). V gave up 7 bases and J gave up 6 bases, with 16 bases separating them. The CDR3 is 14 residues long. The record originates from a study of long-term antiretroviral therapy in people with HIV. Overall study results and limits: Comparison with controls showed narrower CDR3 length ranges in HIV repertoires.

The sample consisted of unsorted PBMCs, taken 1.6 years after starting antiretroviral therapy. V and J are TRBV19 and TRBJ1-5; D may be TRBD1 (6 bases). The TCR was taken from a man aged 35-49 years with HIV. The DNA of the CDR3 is TGTGCCAGTAAATCCGGCCAGGGGAGTCAGCCCCAGCATTTT. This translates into CASKSGQGSQPQHF.